The sequence of this T cell receptor (beta chain) was determined in a study of blood T cell repertoires in COVID-19. The overall study: PBMCs, B-cell-depleted T cells, or T cells provided the cDNA or gDNA that made up the material.

Generated by immunoSEQ multiplex PCR, the TCRdb table keeps only in-frame clones and is missing some. The data hold 89,000 or so clones, with around 85% observed a single time. V gave up 1 base and J gave up 0 bases, with 7 bases separating them. CDR3 length: 15 amino acids. Germline loops: CDR1 GTSNPN, CDR2 SVGIG (reference sequence). This clonotype was obtained from a human donor in a cohort sampled during active COVID-19. Input material: peripheral blood. V usage is TRBV30 and J usage is TRBJ2-6; D remains ambiguous. This CDR3 is CAWSAAVSGANVLTF. The CDR3, as DNA: TGTGCCTGGAGTGCTGCAGTCTCTGGGGCCAACGTCCTGACTTTC.